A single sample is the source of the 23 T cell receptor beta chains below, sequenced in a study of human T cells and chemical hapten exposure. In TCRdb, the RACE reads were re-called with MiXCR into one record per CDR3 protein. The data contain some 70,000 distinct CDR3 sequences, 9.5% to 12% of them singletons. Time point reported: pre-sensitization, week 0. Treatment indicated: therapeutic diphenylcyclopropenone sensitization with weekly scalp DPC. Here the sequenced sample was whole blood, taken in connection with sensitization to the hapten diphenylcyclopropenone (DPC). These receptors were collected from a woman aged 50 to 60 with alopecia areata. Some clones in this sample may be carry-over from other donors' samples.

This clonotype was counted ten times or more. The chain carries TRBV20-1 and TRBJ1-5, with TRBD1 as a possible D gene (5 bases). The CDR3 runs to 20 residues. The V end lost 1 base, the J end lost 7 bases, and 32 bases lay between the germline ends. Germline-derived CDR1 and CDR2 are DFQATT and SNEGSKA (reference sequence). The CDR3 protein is CSARGQLDLRAGAGRQPQHF. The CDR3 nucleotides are TGCAGTGCTAGAGGCCAACTCGACCTGCGGGCCGGAGCAGGGCGACAGCCCCAGCATTTT.

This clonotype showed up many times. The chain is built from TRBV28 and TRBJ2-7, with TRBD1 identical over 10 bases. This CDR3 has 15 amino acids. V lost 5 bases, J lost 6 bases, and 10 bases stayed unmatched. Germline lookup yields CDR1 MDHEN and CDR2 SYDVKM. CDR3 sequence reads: CASSPPGTGVGEQYF. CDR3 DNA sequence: TGTGCCAGCAGTCCCCCCGGGACAGGGGTAGGCGAGCAGTACTTC. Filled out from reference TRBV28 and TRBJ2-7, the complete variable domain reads DVKVTQSSRYLVKRTGEKVFLECVQDMDHENMFWYRQDPGLGLRLIYFSYDVKMKEKGDIPEGYSVSREKKERFSLILESASTNQTSMYLCASSPPGTGVGEQYFGPGTRLTVT.

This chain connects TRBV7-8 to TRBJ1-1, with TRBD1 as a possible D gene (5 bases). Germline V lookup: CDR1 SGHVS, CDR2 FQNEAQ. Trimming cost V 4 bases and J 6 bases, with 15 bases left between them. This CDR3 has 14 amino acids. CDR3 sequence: CASSSNGGRAEAFF. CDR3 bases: TGTGCCAGCAGCTCTAACGGGGGTAGGGCTGAAGCTTTCTTT.

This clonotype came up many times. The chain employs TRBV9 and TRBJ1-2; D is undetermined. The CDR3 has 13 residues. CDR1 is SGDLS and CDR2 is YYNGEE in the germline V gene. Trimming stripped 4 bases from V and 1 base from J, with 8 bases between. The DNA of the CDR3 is TGTGCCAGCAGCTCTGATAGTAACTATGGCTACACCTTC. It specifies CASSSDSNYGYTF.

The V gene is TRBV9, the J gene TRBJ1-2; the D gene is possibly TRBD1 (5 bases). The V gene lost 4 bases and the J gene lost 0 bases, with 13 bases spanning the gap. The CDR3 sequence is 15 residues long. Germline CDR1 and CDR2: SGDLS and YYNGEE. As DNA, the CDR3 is TGTGCCAGCAGCACCCGACAGTTAGCTAACTATGGCTACACCTTC. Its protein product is CASSTRQLANYGYTF.

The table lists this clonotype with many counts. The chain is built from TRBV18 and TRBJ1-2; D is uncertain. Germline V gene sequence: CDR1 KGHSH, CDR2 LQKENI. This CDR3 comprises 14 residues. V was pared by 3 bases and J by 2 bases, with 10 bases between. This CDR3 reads CASSPGRRNYGYTF. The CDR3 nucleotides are TGTGCCAGCTCACCGGGCAGGAGAAACTATGGCTACACCTTC.

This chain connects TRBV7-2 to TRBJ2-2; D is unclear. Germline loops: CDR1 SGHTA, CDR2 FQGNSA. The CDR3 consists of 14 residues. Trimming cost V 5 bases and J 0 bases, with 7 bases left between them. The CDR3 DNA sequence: TGTGCCAGCAGCCCCACAACGAACACCGGGGAGCTGTTTTTT. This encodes CASSPTTNTGELFF.

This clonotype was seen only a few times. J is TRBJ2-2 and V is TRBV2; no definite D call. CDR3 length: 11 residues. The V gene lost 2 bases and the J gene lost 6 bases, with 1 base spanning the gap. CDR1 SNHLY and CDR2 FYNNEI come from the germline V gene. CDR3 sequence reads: CASSEPGELFF. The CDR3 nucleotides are TGTGCCAGCAGTGAACCCGGGGAGCTGTTTTTT.

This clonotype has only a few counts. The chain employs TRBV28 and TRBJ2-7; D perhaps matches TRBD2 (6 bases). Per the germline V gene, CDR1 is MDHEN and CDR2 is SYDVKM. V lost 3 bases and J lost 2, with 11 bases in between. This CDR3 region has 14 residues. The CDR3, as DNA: TGTGCCAGCAGTTTGGATCAGCGGGCCTACGAGCAGTACTTC. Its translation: CASSLDQRAYEQYF.

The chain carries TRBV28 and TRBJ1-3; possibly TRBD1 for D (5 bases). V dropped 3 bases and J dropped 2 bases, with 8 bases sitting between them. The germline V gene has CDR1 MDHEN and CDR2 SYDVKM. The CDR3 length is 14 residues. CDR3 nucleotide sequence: TGTGCCAGCAGTTTCCTAGGGGCTGGAAACACCATATATTTT. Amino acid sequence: CASSFLGAGNTIYF.

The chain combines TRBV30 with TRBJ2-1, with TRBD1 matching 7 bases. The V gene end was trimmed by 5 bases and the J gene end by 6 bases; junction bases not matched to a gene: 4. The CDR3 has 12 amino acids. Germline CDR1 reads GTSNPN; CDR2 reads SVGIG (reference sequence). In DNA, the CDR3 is TGTGCCTGGGACAGGGTGAGCAATGAGCAGTTCTTC. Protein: CAWDRVSNEQFF.

The CDR3 region is CASSRPFPGVNEQYF. The CDR3 DNA reads as TGTGCCAGCAGCCGACCCTTTCCGGGAGTGAACGAGCAGTACTTC. The gene calls are TRBV7-9 and TRBJ2-7; possibly TRBD2 for D (6 bases). V was trimmed by 5 bases and J by 5 bases, leaving 19 bases between them. This CDR3 comprises 15 residues. Germline-derived CDR1 and CDR2 are SEHNR and FQNEAQ (reference sequence).

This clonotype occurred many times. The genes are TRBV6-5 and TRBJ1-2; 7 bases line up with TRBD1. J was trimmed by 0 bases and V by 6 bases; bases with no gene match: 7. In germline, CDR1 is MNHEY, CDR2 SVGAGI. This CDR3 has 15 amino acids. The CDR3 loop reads CASSPGQTPNYGYTF. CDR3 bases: TGTGCCAGCAGCCCGGGACAGACTCCTAACTATGGCTACACCTTC.

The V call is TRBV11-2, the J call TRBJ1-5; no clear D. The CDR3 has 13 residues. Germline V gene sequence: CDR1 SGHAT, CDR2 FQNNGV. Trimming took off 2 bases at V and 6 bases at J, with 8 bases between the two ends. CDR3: CASSLSLGQPQHF. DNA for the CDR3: TGTGCCAGCAGCTTAAGTTTGGGTCAGCCCCAGCATTTT.

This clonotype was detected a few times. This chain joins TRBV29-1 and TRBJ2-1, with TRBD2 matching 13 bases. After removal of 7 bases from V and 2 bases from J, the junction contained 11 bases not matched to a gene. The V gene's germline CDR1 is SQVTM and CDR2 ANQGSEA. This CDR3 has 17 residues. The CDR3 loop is CSARTSGGLATYNEQFF. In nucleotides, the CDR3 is TGCAGCGCCAGGACTAGCGGGGGCCTAGCGACCTACAATGAGCAGTTCTTC.

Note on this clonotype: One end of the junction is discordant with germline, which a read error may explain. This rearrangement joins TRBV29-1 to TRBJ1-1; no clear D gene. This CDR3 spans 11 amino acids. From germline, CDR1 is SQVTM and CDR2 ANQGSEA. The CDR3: CSAEWNTEAFF. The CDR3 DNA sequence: TGCAGCGCTGAATGGAACACTGAAGCTTTCTTT.

CDR3 in DNA: TGTGCCAGTAGTTCACCTACCGGGACAGCGAGGTATAGCAATCAGCCCCAGCATTTT. Translation: CASSSPTGTARYSNQPQHF. This chain uses TRBV19 with TRBJ1-5, with TRBD1 identical over 7 bases. The CDR3 spans 19 residues. Germline CDR1 reads LNHDA; CDR2 reads SQIVND (reference sequence). Germline trimming cut 5 bases from V and 0 bases from J; bases unmatched to any gene: 16. The variable domain in full, completed from reference TRBV19 and TRBJ1-5, reads DGGITQSPKYLFRKEGQNVTLSCEQNLNHDAMYWYRQDPGQGLRLIYYSQIVNDFQKGDIAEGYSVSREKKESFPLTVTSAQKNPTAFYLCASSSPTGTARYSNQPQHFGDGTRLSIL.

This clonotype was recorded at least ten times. The CDR3 coding sequence is TGTGCCAGCAGCAAACTAGCGGGGGCGTACAATGAGCAGTTCTTC. Translated: CASSKLAGAYNEQFF. The chain uses TRBV7-2 and TRBJ2-1, with TRBD2 matching 11 bases. J gave up 4 bases and V 5 bases, and 4 bases lay outside the gene matches. The germline CDR1 and CDR2 sequences are SGHTA and FQGNSA. The CDR3 covers 15 residues. The complete variable domain, with remaining parts taken from reference TRBV7-2 and TRBJ2-1, reads GAGVSQSPSNKVTEKGKDVELRCDPISGHTALYWYRQSLGQGLEFLIYFQGNSAPDKSGLPSDRFSAERTGGSVSTLTIQRTQQEDSAVYLCASSKLAGAYNEQFFGPGTRLTVL.

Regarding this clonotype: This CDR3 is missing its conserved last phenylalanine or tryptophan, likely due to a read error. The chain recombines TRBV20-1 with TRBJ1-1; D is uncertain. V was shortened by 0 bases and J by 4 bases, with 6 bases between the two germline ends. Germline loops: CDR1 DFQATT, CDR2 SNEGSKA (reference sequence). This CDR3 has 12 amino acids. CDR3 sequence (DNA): TGCAGTGCTAGAGATCAAATCACTGAAGCTTTCTAT. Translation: CSARDQITEAFY.

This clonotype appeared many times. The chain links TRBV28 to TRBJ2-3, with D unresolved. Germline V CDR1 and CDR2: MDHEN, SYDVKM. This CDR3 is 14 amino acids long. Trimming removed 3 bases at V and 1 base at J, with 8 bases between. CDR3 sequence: CASSLLKGTDTQYF. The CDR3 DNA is TGTGCCAGCAGTTTGCTGAAGGGCACAGATACGCAGTATTTT.

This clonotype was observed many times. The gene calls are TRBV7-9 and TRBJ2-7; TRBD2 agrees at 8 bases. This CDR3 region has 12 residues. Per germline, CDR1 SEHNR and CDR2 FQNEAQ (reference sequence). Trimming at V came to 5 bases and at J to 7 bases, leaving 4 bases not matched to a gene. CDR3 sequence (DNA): TGTGCCAGCAGCAACGGGGGGGCAGAGCAGTACTTC. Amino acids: CASSNGGAEQYF.

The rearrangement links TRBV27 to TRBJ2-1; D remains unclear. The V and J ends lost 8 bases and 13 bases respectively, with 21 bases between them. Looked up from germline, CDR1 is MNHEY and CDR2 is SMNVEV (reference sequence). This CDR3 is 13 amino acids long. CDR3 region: CASAPVANPGQFF. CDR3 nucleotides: TGTGCCAGCGCACCCGTGGCAAACCCGGGCCAGTTCTTC.

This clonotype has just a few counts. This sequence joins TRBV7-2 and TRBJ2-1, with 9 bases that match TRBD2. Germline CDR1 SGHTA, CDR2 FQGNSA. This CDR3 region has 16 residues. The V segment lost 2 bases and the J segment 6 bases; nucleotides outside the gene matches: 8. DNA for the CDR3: TGTGCCAGCAGCTTATTTCTGGCGGGAGGGGGCAATGAGCAGTTCTTC. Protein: CASSLFLAGGGNEQFF.